This T cell receptor beta chain was identified during a study of beta chain features in type 1 diabetes (dated by TCRdb to 2016 to 2018). Regarding the research as a whole: Patients and healthy donors did not differ in mean age, gender distribution, total cell number or subset yield. A total of approximately 100,000,000 sorted cells were examined across all samples, and the number of cells per subset was strongly correlated with RNA yield. The study compared the TCRB repertoires of sorted circulating CD4+ T cell subsets in recently diagnosed type 1 diabetes patients with those in matched healthy donors. Naive and central memory subsets were obtained from all 28 donors, but regulatory and stem cell-like memory subsets were isolated from only 8 patients and roughly 8 healthy donors. The paper's findings and limits, for the study overall: PCR may preferentially amplify shorter templates, but because patient and control samples were amplified and corrected together, any resulting skew would affect both groups equally. The naive, central memory and regulatory TCRB repertoires appeared to resemble one another more closely among patients than among healthy donors. A moderate but significant shortening of TCRB CDR3 length was observed in type 1 diabetes patients in all four CD4+ subsets. Fewer insertions and more nucleotide deletions at VDJ recombination sites were observed in patients with type 1 diabetes, implying thymic rearrangement abnormalities. Because the HLA sub-analyses included only small numbers of individuals, any influence of HLA type on TCRB rearrangement was left unresolved. Because cDNA rather than genomic DNA was sequenced, highly expressing activated cells could have been over-represented, although no difference in activation and CD3 levels was found between groups.

All of the isolated RNA was reverse transcribed with the High Capacity cDNA Reverse Transcription Kit, so expressed TCRB transcripts were sequenced. Deep immunoSEQ sequencing was applied to naive, central memory and regulatory T cell samples, giving an average of about 3.4 million total reads per sample. Sorted cells were lysed in RLT buffer and RNA was extracted with DNase-treated RNeasy Micro or Mini kits, depending on cell number. Each cell subset was processed separately to prevent cross-contamination, with patient and healthy donor samples processed together. TCRB sequences were amplified from cDNA with the immunoSEQ multiplex PCR, producing 87-bp fragments spanning the CDR3 region. Amplicons were sequenced on the Illumina HiSeq platform. The original pipeline was this. Synthetic template baselines were used to correct PCR bias computationally, reads within Hamming distance 2 were collapsed together, and singletons that could not be merged were discarded. Reads were aligned against IMGT to assign V, D and J genes, CDR3 length and insertions or deletions at six rearrangement sites. Within each subset, clonotype counts were normalized to the number of sorted cells before true diversity and Gini coefficients were calculated with the tcR R package. The overlap coefficient, calculated on TCRB nucleotide sequences, was used to measure repertoire sharing. The table was pulled from immuneACCESS by TCRdb, which kept in-frame rearrangements only. Such tables lose some clones; where checked, under half of the loss comes from unresolved V genes, and the rest has no known cause. V, J and clone size are those of that table, while D and trimming were read from the DNA. Recorded for this sample are 150,000 to 200,000 clones; approximately 13% of them occurred a single time. In total, the top ten clones hold 0.62% of the sample.

Including cysteine and phenylalanine, the CDR3 has 14 amino acids. Only CDR3 DNA is held: 42 bases, read in frame from base 1. At the junction V is shortened by 1 base and J by 7 bases, with 14 bases in between. Via the germline V gene, CDR1 is SGHAT and CDR2 FQNNGV. Each donor gave one peripheral blood draw, averaging roughly 0.11 L, which was collected into heparinised tubes. Using a panel that included CD45RO, CCR7, CD25, CD127, CD95 and CD27, naive, central memory, regulatory and stem cell-like memory CD4+ T cells were sorted on a BD FACSAria II. All sorted populations exceeded 95% purity. PBMCs were isolated right away by Lymphoprep density gradient centrifugation and were stained directly, without culture. So that batch effects would be minimized, each experiment stained and sorted samples in pairs, pairing one healthy donor with one patient. This clone has more than one count but fewer than ten. Its recognized antigen is unknown. Base quality data are lacking; no much larger clone is found one base away.

Sequenced input: central memory CD4+ T cells from blood. The sequence links TRBV11-2 to TRBJ2-7; a tentative D match to TRBD2 spans 6 bases. The sequence was collected from a woman younger than 35 in good health. Here the CDR3 is given as CASSLGGTLREQYF. The nucleotide sequence is given as TGTGCCAGCAGCTTAGGCGGGACCTTGAGGGAGCAGTACTTC.